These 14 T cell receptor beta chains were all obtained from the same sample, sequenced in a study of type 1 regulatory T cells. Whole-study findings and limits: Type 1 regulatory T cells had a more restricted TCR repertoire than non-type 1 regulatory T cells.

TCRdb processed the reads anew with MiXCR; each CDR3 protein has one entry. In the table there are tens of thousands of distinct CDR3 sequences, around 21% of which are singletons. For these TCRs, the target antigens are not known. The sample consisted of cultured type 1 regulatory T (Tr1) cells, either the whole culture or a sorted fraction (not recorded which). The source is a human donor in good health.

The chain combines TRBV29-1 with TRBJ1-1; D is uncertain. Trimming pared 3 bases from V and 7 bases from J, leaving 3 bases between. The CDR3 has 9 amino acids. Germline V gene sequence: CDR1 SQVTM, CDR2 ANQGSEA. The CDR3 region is CSVEFEAFF. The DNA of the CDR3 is TGCAGCGTTGAGTTTGAAGCTTTCTTT.

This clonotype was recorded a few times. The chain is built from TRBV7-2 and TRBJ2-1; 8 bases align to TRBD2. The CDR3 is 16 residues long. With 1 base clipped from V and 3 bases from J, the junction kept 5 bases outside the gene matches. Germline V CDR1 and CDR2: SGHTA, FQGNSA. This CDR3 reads CASSLVAGNLYNEQFF. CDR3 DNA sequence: TGTGCCAGCAGCTTAGTAGCGGGGAACCTCTACAATGAGCAGTTCTTC.

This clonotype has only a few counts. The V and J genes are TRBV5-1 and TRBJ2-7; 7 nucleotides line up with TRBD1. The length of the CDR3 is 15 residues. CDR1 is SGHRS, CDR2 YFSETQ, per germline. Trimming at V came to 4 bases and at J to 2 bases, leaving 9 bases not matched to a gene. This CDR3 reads CASSPSPGTAYEQYF. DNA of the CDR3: TGCGCCAGCAGCCCCTCGCCCGGGACAGCCTACGAGCAGTACTTC.

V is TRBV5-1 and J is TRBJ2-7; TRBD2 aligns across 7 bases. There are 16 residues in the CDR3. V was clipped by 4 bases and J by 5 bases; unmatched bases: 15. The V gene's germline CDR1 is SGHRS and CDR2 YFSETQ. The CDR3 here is CASSPLGGGGIDEQYF. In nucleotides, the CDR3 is TGCGCCAGCAGCCCCCTGGGGGGGGGAGGAATCGACGAGCAGTACTTC.

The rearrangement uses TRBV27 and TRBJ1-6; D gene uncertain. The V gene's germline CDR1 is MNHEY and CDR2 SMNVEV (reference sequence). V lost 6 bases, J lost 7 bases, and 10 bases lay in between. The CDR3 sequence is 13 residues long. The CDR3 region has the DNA TGTGCCAGCAGGCCGGCGAGGAATTCACCCCTCCACTTT. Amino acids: CASRPARNSPLHF.

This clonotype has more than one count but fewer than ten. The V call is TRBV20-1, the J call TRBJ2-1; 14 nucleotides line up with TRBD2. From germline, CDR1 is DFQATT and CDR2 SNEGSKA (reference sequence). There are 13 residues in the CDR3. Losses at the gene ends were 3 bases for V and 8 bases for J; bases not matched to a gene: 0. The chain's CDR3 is CSARTSGRDEQFF. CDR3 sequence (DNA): TGCAGTGCTAGGACTAGCGGGAGGGATGAGCAGTTCTTC.

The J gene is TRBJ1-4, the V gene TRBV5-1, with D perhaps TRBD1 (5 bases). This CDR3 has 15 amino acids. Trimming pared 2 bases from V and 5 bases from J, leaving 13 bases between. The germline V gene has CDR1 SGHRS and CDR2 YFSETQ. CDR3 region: CASSFLSGPNEKLFF. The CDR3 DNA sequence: TGCGCCAGCAGCTTCTTGTCGGGGCCCAATGAAAAACTGTTTTTT.

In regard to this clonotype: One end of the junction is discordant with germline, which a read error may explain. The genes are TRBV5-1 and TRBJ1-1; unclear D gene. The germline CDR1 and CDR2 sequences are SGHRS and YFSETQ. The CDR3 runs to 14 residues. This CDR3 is CASNLEALNTEAFF. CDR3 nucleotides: TGCGCCAGCAACTTGGAGGCTTTGAACACTGAAGCTTTCTTT.

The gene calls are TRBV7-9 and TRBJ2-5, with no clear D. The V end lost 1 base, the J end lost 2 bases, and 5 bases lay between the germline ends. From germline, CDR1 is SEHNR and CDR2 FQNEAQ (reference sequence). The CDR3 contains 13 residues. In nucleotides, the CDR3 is TGTGCCAGCAGCTTAGACAATCAAGAGACCCAGTACTTC. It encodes CASSLDNQETQYF.

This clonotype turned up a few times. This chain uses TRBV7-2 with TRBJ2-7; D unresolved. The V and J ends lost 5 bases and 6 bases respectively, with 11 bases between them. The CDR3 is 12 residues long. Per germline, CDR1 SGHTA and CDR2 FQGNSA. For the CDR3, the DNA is TGTGCCAGCAGCCCCTCTCCCTCCGAGCAGTACTTC. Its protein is CASSPSPSEQYF.

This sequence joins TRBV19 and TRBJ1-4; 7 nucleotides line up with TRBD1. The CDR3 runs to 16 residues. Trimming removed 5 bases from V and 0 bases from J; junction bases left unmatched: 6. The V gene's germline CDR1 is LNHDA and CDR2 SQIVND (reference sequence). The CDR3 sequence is CASSLGQATTNEKLFF. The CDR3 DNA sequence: TGTGCCAGTAGTCTCGGACAGGCCACAACTAATGAAAAACTGTTTTTT.

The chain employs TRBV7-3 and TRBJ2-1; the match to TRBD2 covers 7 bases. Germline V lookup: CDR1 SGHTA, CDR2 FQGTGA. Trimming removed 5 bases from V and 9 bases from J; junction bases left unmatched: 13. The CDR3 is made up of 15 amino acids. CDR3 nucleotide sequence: TGTGCCAGCAGCCCAAGGGGCGGGAGAGGCTCTGAGCAGTTCTTC. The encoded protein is CASSPRGGRGSEQFF.

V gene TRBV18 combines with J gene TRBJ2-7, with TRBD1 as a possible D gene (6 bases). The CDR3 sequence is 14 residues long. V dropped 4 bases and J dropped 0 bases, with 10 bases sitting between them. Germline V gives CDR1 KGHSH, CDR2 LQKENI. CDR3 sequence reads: CASSRRDNSYEQYF. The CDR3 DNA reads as TGTGCCAGCTCACGTCGGGACAACTCCTACGAGCAGTACTTC.

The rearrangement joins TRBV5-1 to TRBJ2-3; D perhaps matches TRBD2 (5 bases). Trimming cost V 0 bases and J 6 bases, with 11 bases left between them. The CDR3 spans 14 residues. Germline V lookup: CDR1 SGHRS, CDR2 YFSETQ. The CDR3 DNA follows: TGCGCCAGCAGCTTGGCCCGGGATCTGGATACGCAGTATTTT. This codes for CASSLARDLDTQYF.